This passage covers 21 T cell receptor beta chains from one sample sequenced in a study of blood T cell repertoires in COVID-19. TCRdb's table, derived via immunoSEQ multiplex PCR, lists solely in-frame clones and lacks some. The sample contains 300,000 to 450,000 clones, about nine tenths of which appear only once. The specimen was PBMCs or T cells enriched from blood (not recorded which). The origin of the receptors is a woman younger than 45 who had been exposed to COVID-19.

The CDR3 is CSADRDTEAFF. Written as DNA, the CDR3 is TGCAGTGCTGACAGAGACACTGAAGCTTTCTTT. V and J are TRBV20-1 and TRBJ1-1; tentatively, D is TRBD1 (5 bases). The length of the CDR3 is 11 residues. CDR1 is DFQATT, CDR2 SNEGSKA, per germline (reference sequence). Trimming removed 5 bases at V and 3 bases at J, with 7 bases between.

This chain uses TRBV28 with TRBJ1-2; 7 nucleotides align to TRBD1. V lost 6 bases, J lost 4 bases, and 11 bases stayed unmatched. This CDR3 is 15 amino acids long. The germline V gene encodes CDR1 MDHEN and CDR2 SYDVKM. CDR3 sequence (DNA): TGTGCCAGCAGCCTAGGACAGGCGGTCTTCTATGGCTACACCTTC. Translating gives CASSLGQAVFYGYTF.

In DNA form, the CDR3 reads TGTGCCAGCAGCGTTGGGGGCGGGCTCGGGGAGCTGTTTTTT. As protein: CASSVGGGLGELFF. The rearrangement links TRBV9 to TRBJ2-2, with D perhaps matching TRBD1 (6 bases). The CDR3 has 14 amino acids. Between the trimmed V and J ends, which lost 2 bases and 7 bases, there was a span of 12 bases. The germline CDR1 and CDR2 sequences are SGDLS and YYNGEE.

The V call is TRBV4-1, the J call TRBJ1-2; TRBD1 agrees at 8 bases. V lost 0 bases to trimming and J lost 4 bases; unmatched junction nucleotides: 4. The CDR3 has 15 amino acids. The germline gives CDR1 MGHRA, CDR2 YSYEKL. The DNA for the CDR3 is TGCGCCAGCAGCCAAGAGGACAGGGTTTTCTATGGCTACACCTTC. Its translation: CASSQEDRVFYGYTF.

In this sample, this clone turned up once. The genes are TRBV2 and TRBJ1-5; possibly TRBD1 for D (6 bases). CDR1 SNHLY and CDR2 FYNNEI come from the germline V gene. The CDR3 has 14 amino acids. Trimming removed 6 bases from V and 0 bases from J, with 9 bases in between. CDR3 DNA: TGTGCCAGCAGGCGGACAGATAGCAATCAGCCCCAGCATTTT. It specifies CASRRTDSNQPQHF.

This CDR3 reads CASSQDLDRGNSPLHF. The CDR3 coding sequence is TGCGCCAGCAGCCAAGATTTGGACAGGGGGAATTCACCCCTCCACTTT. The chain combines TRBV4-1 with TRBJ1-6, with 10 nucleotides matching TRBD1. The CDR3 contains 16 residues. The J segment lost 7 bases and the V segment lost 0 bases, leaving 3 bases of the junction unmatched. Germline loops: CDR1 MGHRA, CDR2 YSYEKL.

DNA for the CDR3: TGTGCCAGCGGGACAGGCGGTCCGGAGCAGTACTTC. It is translated as CASGTGGPEQYF. This rearrangement joins TRBV27 to TRBJ2-7; TRBD1 matches 8 bases. The length of the CDR3 is 12 residues. J was trimmed by 7 bases and V by 8 bases; bases with no gene match: 7. Per the germline V gene, CDR1 is MNHEY and CDR2 is SMNVEV (reference sequence).

The V and J genes are TRBV28 and TRBJ1-2, with D possibly matching TRBD1 (5 bases). The CDR3 runs 13 residues. The V end lost 2 bases, the J end lost 7 bases, and 11 bases lay between the germline ends. Per germline, CDR1 MDHEN and CDR2 SYDVKM. CDR3 in DNA: TGTGCCAGCAGTTTACAGGGTATTAGTGGCTACACCTTC. Protein: CASSLQGISGYTF.

This chain uses TRBV7-2 with TRBJ2-1, with TRBD2 matching over 11 bases. Per germline, CDR1 SGHTA and CDR2 FQGNSA. This CDR3 has 16 residues. V lost 6 bases and J lost 5; bases outside the gene matches: 9. CDR3 DNA: TGTGCCAGCAGTTTGGGACTAGCGGCTAGAAACAATGAGCAGTTCTTC. As protein: CASSLGLAARNNEQFF.

The rearrangement joins TRBV6-5 to TRBJ2-1; a weak D match, TRBD2 (5 bases). The CDR3 contains 15 residues. V was trimmed by 2 bases and J by 4 bases, leaving 12 bases between them. Germline CDR1 is MNHEY and CDR2 is SVGAGI. The CDR3 sequence: CASSYRELGYNEQFF. CDR3 coding DNA: TGTGCCAGCAGTTACAGGGAGCTTGGATACAATGAGCAGTTCTTC.

The J gene is TRBJ1-6, the V gene TRBV9, with D hard to call. The V end lost 0 bases, the J end lost 0 bases, and 10 bases lay between the germline ends. Looked up from germline, CDR1 is SGDLS and CDR2 is YYNGEE. This CDR3 spans 17 amino acids. CDR3 DNA: TGTGCCAGCAGCGTAGATGGGAGACCCTCCTATAATTCACCCCTCCACTTT. This codes for CASSVDGRPSYNSPLHF.

The chain has TRBV19 and TRBJ2-3; 12 bases match TRBD2. The CDR3 has 16 residues. From germline, CDR1 is LNHDA and CDR2 SQIVND (reference sequence). The V gene end was trimmed by 5 bases and the J gene end by 2 bases; junction bases not matched to a gene: 5. In nucleotides, the CDR3 is TGTGCCAGTAGTGCCCGGACTAGCGGGAACACAGATACGCAGTATTTT. It encodes CASSARTSGNTDTQYF.

The CDR3 sequence: CASSIPTGYGYTF. The CDR3 DNA sequence: TGTGCCAGCAGTATCCCGACAGGCTATGGCTACACCTTC. The chain uses TRBV28 and TRBJ1-2; D possibly corresponds to TRBD1 (6 bases). The CDR3 extends over 13 amino acids. CDR1 MDHEN and CDR2 SYDVKM come from the germline V gene. With 5 bases removed from V and 4 bases from J, the gap between germline ends came to 11 bases.

Written as DNA, the CDR3 is TGTGCCAGCAGCTATTCCCCATTGACCGGGACTAGCGGTGGTGGAATCGATACGCAGTATTTT. This translates into CASSYSPLTGTSGGGIDTQYF. The V and J genes are TRBV9 and TRBJ2-3; 11 bases map to TRBD2. From germline, CDR1 is SGDLS and CDR2 YYNGEE. After removal of 4 bases from V and 6 bases from J, the junction contained 25 bases not matched to a gene. The CDR3 extends over 21 amino acids.

The CDR3 protein is CASSDLTGGGGTEAFF. The CDR3 DNA is TGTGCCAGCAGTGATTTGACAGGGGGAGGTGGCACTGAAGCTTTCTTT. The V call is TRBV6-1, the J call TRBJ1-1; 9 bases map to TRBD1. Germline V gives CDR1 MNHNS, CDR2 SASEGT. The CDR3 runs to 16 residues. J lost 4 bases, V lost 3 bases, and 9 bases had no gene match.

This clone was observed a single time. The chain links TRBV2 to TRBJ2-3, with TRBD2 matching 14 bases. The length of the CDR3 is 16 residues. Unmatched junction bases numbered 5, after V lost 3 bases and J lost 6 bases. Germline values: CDR1 SNHLY, CDR2 FYNNEI. CDR3 nucleotides: TGTGCCAGCAGTGAGGGGACTAGCGGGAGAACGGATACGCAGTATTTT. Translated, it gives CASSEGTSGRTDTQYF.

This chain joins TRBV29-1 and TRBJ1-3; D not certain. CDR3 size: 14 residues. Trimming stripped 4 bases from V and 0 bases from J, with 10 bases between. Germline CDR1 and CDR2: SQVTM and ANQGSEA. CDR3 in amino acids: CSVVDGSSGNTIYF. CDR3 sequence (DNA): TGCAGCGTTGTTGACGGGAGCTCTGGAAACACCATATATTTT.

CDR3 loop: CASSLTTSGRYEQYF. The CDR3 nucleotides read TGTGCCAGCAGCTTGACGACTAGCGGGAGATACGAGCAGTACTTC. V is TRBV5-5 and J is TRBJ2-7; 12 bases line up with TRBD2. V lost 1 base to trimming and J lost 4 bases; unmatched junction nucleotides: 3. The germline CDR1 and CDR2 sequences are SGHKS and YYEKEE (reference sequence). The CDR3 has 15 amino acids.

The gene calls are TRBV5-1 and TRBJ2-7; 8 nucleotides match TRBD1. Germline loops: CDR1 SGHRS, CDR2 YFSETQ. The CDR3 totals 16 residues. J lost 5 bases, V lost 6 bases, and 16 bases had no gene match. CDR3 bases: TGCGCCAGCAAAGATCCGTCCAGACAGGGGACCGACGAGCAGTACTTC. The encoded protein is CASKDPSRQGTDEQYF. Based on the CDR3 plus reference TRBV5-1 and TRBJ2-7, the full variable domain is KAGVTQTPRYLIKTRGQQVTLSCSPISGHRSVSWYQQTPGQGLQFLFEYFSETQRNKGNFPGRFSGRQFSNSRSEMNVSTLELGDSALYLCASKDPSRQGTDEQYFGPGTRLTVT.

This rearrangement joins TRBV19 to TRBJ2-3, with D perhaps matching TRBD2 (5 bases). The CDR3 has 18 residues. The V end was cut by 1 base, the J end by 2 bases, with 19 bases between. CDR1 is LNHDA and CDR2 is SQIVND in the germline V gene (reference sequence). This chain's CDR3 is CASSIGPLGAGFTDTQYF. CDR3 DNA sequence: TGTGCCAGTAGTATAGGCCCCCTCGGTGCGGGCTTCACAGATACGCAGTATTTT.

This chain joins TRBV10-3 and TRBJ1-1, with 7 bases fitting TRBD1. The length of the CDR3 is 17 residues. The germline V gene encodes CDR1 ENHRY and CDR2 SYGVKD. The J segment lost 1 base and the V segment lost 2 bases, leaving 10 bases of the junction unmatched. The CDR3 loop reads CAISENRQGYGNTEAFF. The DNA of the CDR3 is TGTGCCATCAGTGAGAATAGACAGGGATACGGGAACACTGAAGCTTTCTTT.